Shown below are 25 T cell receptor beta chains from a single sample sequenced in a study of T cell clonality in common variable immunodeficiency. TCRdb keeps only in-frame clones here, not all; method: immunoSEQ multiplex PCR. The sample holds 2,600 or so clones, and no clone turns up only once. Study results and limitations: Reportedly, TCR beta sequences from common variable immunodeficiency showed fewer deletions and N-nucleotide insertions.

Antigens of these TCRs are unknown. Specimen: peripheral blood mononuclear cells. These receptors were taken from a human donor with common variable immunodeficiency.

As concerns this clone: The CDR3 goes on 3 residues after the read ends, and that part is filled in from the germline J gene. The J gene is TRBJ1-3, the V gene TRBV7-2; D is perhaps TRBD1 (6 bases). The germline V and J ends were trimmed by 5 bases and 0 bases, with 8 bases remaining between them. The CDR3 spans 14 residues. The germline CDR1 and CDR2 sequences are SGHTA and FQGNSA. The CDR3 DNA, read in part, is TGTGCCAGCAGCGACAGGTTCTCTGGAAACACC. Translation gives CASSDRFSGNT. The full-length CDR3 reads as CASSDRFSGNTIYF.

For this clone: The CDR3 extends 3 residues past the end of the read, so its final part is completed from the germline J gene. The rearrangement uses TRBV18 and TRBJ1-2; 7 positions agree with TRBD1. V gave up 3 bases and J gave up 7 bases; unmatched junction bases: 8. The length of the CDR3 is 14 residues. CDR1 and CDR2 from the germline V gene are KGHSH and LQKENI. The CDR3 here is CASSPETGQSGYTF. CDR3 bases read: TGTGCCAGCTCACCCGAGACAGGGCAGAGTGGC.

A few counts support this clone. CDR3 region: CASSEGLAGGEQYF. CDR3 bases read: TGTGCCAGCAGTGAGGGACTAGCGGGAGGCGAG. This chain joins TRBV6-1 and TRBJ2-7; 15 positions agree with TRBD2. The CDR3 extends 3 residues past the end of the read, so its final part is completed from the germline J gene. With 3 bases clipped from V and 6 bases from J, the junction kept 0 bases outside the gene matches. The CDR3 consists of 14 residues. CDR1 is MNHNS and CDR2 is SASEGT in the germline V gene.

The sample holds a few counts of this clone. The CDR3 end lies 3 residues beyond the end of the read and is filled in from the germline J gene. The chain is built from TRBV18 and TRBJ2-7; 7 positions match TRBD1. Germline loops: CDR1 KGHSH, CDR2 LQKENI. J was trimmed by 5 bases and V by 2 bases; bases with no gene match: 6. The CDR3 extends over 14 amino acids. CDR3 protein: CASSPLQGSNEQYF. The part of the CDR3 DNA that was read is TGTGCCAGCTCACCATTACAGGGGTCCAACGAG.

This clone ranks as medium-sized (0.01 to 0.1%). The DNA read from the CDR3 is TGTGCCTGGAAGGGGGAAAACATT. It codes for CAWKGENI. The whole CDR3 region reads CAWKGENIQYF. The rearrangement links TRBV30 to TRBJ2-4; D perhaps matches TRBD1 (6 bases). The CDR3 extends 3 residues past the end of the read, so its final part is completed from the germline J gene. V dropped 4 bases and J dropped 5 bases, with 6 bases sitting between them. Germline V lookup: CDR1 GTSNPN, CDR2 SVGIG (reference sequence). This CDR3 has 11 residues.

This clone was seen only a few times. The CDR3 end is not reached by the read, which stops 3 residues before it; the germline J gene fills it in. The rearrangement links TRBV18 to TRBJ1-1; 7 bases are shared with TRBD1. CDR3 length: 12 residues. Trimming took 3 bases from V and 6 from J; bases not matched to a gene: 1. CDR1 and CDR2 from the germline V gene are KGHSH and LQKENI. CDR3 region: CASSPGTAEAFF. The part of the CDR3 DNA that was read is TGTGCCAGCTCACCCGGGACAGCTGAA.

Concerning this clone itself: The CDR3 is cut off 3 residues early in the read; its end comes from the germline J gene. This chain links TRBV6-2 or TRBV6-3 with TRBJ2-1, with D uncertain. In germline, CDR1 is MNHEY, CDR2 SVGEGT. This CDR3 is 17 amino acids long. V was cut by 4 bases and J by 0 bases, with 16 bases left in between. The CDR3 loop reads CASSFSVARRSYNEQFF. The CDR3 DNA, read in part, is TGTGCCAGCAGTTTTTCAGTAGCCCGACGCTCCTACAATGAG.

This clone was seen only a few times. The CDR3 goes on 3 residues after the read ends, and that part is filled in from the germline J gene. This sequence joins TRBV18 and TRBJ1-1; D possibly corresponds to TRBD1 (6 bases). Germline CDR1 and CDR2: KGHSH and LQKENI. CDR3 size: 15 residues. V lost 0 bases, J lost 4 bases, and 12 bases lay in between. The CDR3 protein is CASSPPQGRVTEAFF. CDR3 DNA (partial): TGTGCCAGCTCACCACCGCAGGGGCGGGTCACTGAA.

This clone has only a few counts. CDR3 loop: CASRTLGAGKYNEQFF. The CDR3 DNA, read in part, is TGTGCCAGCCGCACCCTGGGAGCAGGGAAGTACAATGAG. The chain has TRBV19 and TRBJ2-1; D may be TRBD1 or TRBD2 (5 bases each). The read ends 3 residues shy of where the CDR3 ends; the end is completed using the germline J gene. V was pared by 9 bases and J by 4 bases, with 22 bases between. Germline V lookup: CDR1 LNHDA, CDR2 SQIVND (reference sequence). The CDR3 contains 16 residues.

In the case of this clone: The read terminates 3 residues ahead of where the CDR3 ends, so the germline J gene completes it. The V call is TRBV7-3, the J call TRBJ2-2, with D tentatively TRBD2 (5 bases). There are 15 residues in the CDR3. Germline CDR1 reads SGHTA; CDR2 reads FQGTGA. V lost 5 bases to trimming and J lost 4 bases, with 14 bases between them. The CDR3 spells CASSPSGSPTGELFF. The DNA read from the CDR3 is TGTGCCAGCAGCCCATCGGGGTCCCCCACCGGGGAG.

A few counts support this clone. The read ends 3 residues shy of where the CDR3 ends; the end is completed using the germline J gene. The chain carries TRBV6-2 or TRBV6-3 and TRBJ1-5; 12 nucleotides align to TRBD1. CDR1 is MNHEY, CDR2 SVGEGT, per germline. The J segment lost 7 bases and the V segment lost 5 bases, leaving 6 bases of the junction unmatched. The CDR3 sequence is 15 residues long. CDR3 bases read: TGTGCCAGCAGTAGGGGACAGGGGGCTTCGCAGCCC. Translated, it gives CASSRGQGASQP. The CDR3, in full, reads CASSRGQGASQPQHF.

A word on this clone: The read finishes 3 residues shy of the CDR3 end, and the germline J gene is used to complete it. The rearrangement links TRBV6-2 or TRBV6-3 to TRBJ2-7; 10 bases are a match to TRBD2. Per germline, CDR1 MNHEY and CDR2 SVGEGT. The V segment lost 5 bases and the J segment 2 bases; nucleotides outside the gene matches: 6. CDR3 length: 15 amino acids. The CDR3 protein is CASSPGTSVTYEQYF. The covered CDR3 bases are TGTGCCAGCAGTCCCGGGACTAGCGTCACCTACGAG.

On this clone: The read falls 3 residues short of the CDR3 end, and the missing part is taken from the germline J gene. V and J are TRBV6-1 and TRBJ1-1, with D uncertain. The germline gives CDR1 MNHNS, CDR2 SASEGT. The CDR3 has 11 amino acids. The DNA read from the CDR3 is TGTGCCAGCATTGATCAATGGCGG. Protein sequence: CASIDQWR. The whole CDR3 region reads CASIDQWRAFF.

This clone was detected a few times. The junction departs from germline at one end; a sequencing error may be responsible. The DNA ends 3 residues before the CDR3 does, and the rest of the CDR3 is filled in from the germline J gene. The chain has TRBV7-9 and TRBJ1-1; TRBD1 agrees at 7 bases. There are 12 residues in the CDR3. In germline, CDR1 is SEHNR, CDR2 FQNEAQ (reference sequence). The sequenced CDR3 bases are TGTTCCAGCAGCTTCTCAGGGGGTGAG. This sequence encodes CSSSFSGGE. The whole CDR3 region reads CSSSFSGGEAFF.

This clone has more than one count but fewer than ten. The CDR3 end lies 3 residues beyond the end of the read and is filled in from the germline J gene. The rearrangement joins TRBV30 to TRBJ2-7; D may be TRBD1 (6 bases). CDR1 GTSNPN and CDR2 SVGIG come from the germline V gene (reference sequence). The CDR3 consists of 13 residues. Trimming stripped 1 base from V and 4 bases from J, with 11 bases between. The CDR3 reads CAWSGRGRYEQYF. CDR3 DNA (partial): TGTGCCTGGAGTGGCAGGGGCCGTTACGAG.

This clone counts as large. The CDR3 protein is CASSLVSTDTQYF. The DNA read from the CDR3 is TGTGCCAGCAGCTTAGTCAGTACAGATACG. The chain is built from TRBV7-9 and TRBJ2-3; D is uncertain. The read terminates 3 residues before the CDR3 end, so the remaining end is supplied by the germline J gene. The CDR3 length is 13 residues. V gave up 1 base and J gave up 3 bases, with 5 bases separating them. Per the germline V gene, CDR1 is SEHNR and CDR2 is FQNEAQ (reference sequence). Looking up the rest from reference TRBV7-9 and TRBJ2-3 gives the full variable domain: DTGVSQNPRHKITKRGQNVTFRCDPISEHNRLYWYRQTLGQGPEFLTYFQNEAQLEKSRLLSDRFSAERPKGSFSTLEIQRTEQGDSAMYLCASSLVSTDTQYFGPGTRLTVL.

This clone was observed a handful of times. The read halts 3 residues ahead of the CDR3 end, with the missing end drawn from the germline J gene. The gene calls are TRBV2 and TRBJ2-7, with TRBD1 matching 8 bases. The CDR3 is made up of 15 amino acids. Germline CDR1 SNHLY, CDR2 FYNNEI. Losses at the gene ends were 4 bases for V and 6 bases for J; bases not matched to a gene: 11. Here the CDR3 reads CASSVGRQGLGEQYF. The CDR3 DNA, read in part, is TGTGCCAGCAGTGTTGGGAGACAGGGGTTGGGCGAG.

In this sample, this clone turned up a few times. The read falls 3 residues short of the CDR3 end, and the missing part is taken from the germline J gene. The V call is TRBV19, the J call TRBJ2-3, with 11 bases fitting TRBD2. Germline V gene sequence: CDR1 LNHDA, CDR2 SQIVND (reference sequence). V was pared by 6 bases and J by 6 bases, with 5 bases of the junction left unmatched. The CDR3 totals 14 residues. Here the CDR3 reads CASRLAGASDTQYF. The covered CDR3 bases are TGTGCCAGTAGACTAGCGGGGGCCTCCGATACG.

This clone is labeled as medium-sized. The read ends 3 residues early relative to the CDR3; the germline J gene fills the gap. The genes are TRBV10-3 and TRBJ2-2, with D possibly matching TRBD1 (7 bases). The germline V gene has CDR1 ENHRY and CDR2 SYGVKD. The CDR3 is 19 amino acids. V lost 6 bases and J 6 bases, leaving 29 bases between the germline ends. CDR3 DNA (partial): TGTGCCATCAGGAAGGGGGCTGGTGCGGGAATGCCGTCCCCCGGGGAG. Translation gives CAIRKGAGAGMPSPGE. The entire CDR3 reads CAIRKGAGAGMPSPGELFF.

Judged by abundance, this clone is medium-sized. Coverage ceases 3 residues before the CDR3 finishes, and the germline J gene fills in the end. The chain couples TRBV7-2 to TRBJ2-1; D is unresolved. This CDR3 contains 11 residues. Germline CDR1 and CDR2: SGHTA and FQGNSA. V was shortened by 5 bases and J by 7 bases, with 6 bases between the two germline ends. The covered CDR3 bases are TGTGCCAGCAGCGATCGGAATGAG. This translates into CASSDRNE. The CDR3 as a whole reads CASSDRNEQFF.

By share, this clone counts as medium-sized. The chain's CDR3 is CASSQDFWETGGFYEQYF. CDR3 bases read: TGTGCCAGCAGCCAAGATTTTTGGGAGACAGGGGGCTTCTACGAG. This rearrangement joins TRBV14 to TRBJ2-7; 10 positions agree with TRBD1. Sequencing ends 3 residues short of the CDR3 end; the germline J gene provides the rest. The CDR3 is 18 residues long. The V gene's germline CDR1 is SGHDN and CDR2 FVKESK. The V gene end was trimmed by 0 bases and the J gene end by 3 bases; junction bases not matched to a gene: 11.

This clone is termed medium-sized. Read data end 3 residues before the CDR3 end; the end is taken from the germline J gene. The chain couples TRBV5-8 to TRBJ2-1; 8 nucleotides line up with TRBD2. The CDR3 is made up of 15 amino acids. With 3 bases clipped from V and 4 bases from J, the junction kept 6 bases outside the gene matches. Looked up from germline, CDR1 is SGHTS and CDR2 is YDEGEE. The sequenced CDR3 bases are TGTGCCAGCAGCTCTCGGCGGGGGGTTTACAATGAG. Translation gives CASSSRRGVYNE. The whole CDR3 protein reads CASSSRRGVYNEQFF.

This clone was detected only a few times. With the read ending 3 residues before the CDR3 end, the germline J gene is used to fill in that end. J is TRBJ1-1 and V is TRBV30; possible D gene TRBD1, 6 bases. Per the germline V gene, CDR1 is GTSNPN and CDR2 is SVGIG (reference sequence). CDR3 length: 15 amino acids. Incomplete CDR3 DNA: TGTGCCTGGAGTGTACAGTCGACAGGTGCTGCGATG. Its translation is CAWSVQSTGAAM. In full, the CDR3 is CAWSVQSTGAAMAFF.

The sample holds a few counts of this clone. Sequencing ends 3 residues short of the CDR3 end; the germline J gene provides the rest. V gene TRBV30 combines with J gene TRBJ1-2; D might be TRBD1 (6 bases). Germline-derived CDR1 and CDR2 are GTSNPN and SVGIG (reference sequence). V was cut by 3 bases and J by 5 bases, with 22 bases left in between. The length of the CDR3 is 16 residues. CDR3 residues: CAWRGRKGGGGYGYTF. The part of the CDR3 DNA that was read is TGTGCCTGGAGGGGCCGAAAGGGGGGGGGCGGGTATGGC. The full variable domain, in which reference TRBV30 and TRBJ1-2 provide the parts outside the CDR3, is SQTIHQWPATLVQPVGSPLSLECTVEGTSNPNLYWYRQAAGRGLQLLFYSVGIGQISSEVPQNLSASRPQDRQFILSSKKLLLSDSGFYLCAWRGRKGGGGYGYTFGSGTRLTVV.

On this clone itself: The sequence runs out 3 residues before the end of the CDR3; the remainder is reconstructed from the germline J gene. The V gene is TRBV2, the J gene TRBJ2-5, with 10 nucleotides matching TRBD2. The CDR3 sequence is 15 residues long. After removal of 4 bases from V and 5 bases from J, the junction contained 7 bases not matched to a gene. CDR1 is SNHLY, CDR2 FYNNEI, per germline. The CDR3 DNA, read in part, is TGTGCCAGCAGTGCCCTAGCGGGAGTTCGGGAGACC. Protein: CASSALAGVRET. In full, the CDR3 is CASSALAGVRETQYF.